The 13 T cell receptor beta chains listed next were all sequenced from one sample in a study of cytomegalovirus exposure and HLA in healthy donors. Profiled with immunoSEQ multiplex PCR; TCRdb holds only in-frame clones, not every one. The sample includes approximately 54,000 clones, 89% seen only once; the top ten take 8.4%. Material: PBMCs. These TCRs come from a woman between 18 and 29 years old in good health and CMV-seropositive.

V gene TRBV11-2 combines with J gene TRBJ1-2; weak D call: TRBD1 (6 bases). This CDR3 contains 12 residues. Germline V gene sequence: CDR1 SGHAT, CDR2 FQNNGV. The V end lost 8 bases, the J end lost 4 bases, and 11 bases lay between the germline ends. The CDR3 sequence is CASGNRVYGYTF. DNA of the CDR3: TGTGCCAGCGGCAACAGGGTCTATGGCTACACCTTC. Combining the CDR3 with reference TRBV11-2 and TRBJ1-2 gives the whole variable domain EAGVAQSPRYKIIEKRQSVAFWCNPISGHATLYWYQQILGQGPKLLIQFQNNGVVDDSQLPKDRFSAERLKGVDSTLKIQPAKLEDSAVYLCASGNRVYGYTFGSGTRLTVV.

This chain links TRBV19 with TRBJ2-5, with D perhaps TRBD1 (6 bases). The germline CDR1 and CDR2 sequences are LNHDA and SQIVND (reference sequence). Trimming left V 3 bases short and J 5 bases short, with 13 bases between. This CDR3 spans 14 amino acids. This CDR3 is CASSMLGARETQYF. The CDR3 region has the DNA TGTGCCAGTAGTATGCTGGGGGCGAGGGAGACCCAGTACTTC.

The chain joins TRBV9 to TRBJ1-1; the match to TRBD1 covers 9 bases. The CDR3 is 15 amino acids. V lost 0 bases, J lost 3 bases, and 3 bases stayed unmatched. Germline CDR1 SGDLS, CDR2 YYNGEE. DNA of the CDR3: TGTGCCAGCAGCGTAGTGGGACAGGGCGACACTGAAGCTTTCTTT. It yields the protein CASSVVGQGDTEAFF.

This clone was detected only a few times. The chain joins TRBV6-4 to TRBJ2-3, with 8 bases identical to TRBD2. V lost 5 bases and J lost 1; bases outside the gene matches: 2. Germline CDR1 MRHNA, CDR2 SNTAGT. CDR3 size: 14 residues. This CDR3 is CASSPRGGTDTQYF. CDR3 bases: TGTGCCAGCAGTCCGCGGGGGGGCACAGATACGCAGTATTTT.

The V call is TRBV7-2, the J call TRBJ1-5, with D possibly matching TRBD1 (6 bases). This CDR3 is built from 14 residues. V lost 4 bases to trimming and J lost 2 bases, with 9 bases between them. Germline V gene data show CDR1 as SGHTA and CDR2 as FQGNSA. The CDR3 reads CASSSNRGNQPQHF. DNA for the CDR3: TGTGCCAGCAGCTCCAACAGGGGCAATCAGCCCCAGCATTTT.

V usage is TRBV5-1 and J usage is TRBJ1-1, with 9 positions matching TRBD1. The V gene's germline CDR1 is SGHRS and CDR2 YFSETQ. The CDR3 has 14 amino acids. After removal of 5 bases from V and 5 bases from J, the junction contained 7 bases not matched to a gene. The CDR3 region has the DNA TGCGCCAGCAGTTCACAGGGGGCAAAGACTGAAGCTTTCTTT. Its protein is CASSSQGAKTEAFF.

This sequence joins TRBV5-1 and TRBJ2-2, with TRBD1 matching 9 bases. The CDR3 is made up of 15 amino acids. Germline-derived CDR1 and CDR2 are SGHRS and YFSETQ. Trimming at V came to 9 bases and at J to 5 bases, leaving 11 bases not matched to a gene. Here the CDR3 DNA reads TGCGCCACAGATTCCGGGACAGGGATTACCGGGGAGCTGTTTTTT. Residues: CATDSGTGITGELFF.

The V gene is TRBV30, the J gene TRBJ2-2, with 7 bases matching TRBD1. The CDR3 has 14 amino acids. V gave up 1 base and J gave up 5 bases; unmatched junction bases: 4. The V gene's germline CDR1 is GTSNPN and CDR2 SVGIG (reference sequence). CDR3 sequence: CAWSEVRGTGELFF. DNA of the CDR3: TGTGCCTGGAGTGAGGTCAGGGGGACCGGGGAGCTGTTTTTT.

The chain uses TRBV19 and TRBJ2-7; 8 bases agree with TRBD1. The CDR3 loop spans 13 amino acids. Per germline, CDR1 LNHDA and CDR2 SQIVND (reference sequence). V lost 5 bases to trimming and J lost 3 bases; unmatched junction nucleotides: 3. The CDR3 is CASSVQGGYEQYF. The CDR3, as DNA: TGTGCCAGTAGTGTACAGGGGGGCTACGAGCAGTACTTC.

V usage is TRBV5-6 and J usage is TRBJ1-3; D is ambiguous. Germline loops: CDR1 SGHDT, CDR2 YYEEEE. The CDR3 has 17 amino acids. V gave up 0 bases and J gave up 4 bases, with 17 bases separating them. CDR3: CASSLVSRPFGGNTIYF. The DNA for the CDR3 is TGTGCCAGCAGCTTGGTAAGCAGGCCCTTTGGAGGAAACACCATATATTTT.

This chain joins TRBV11-2 and TRBJ2-7; 10 bases align to TRBD1. The CDR3 is 16 amino acids. V trimming: 1 base; J trimming: 7 bases; junction bases outside the gene matches: 10. Germline assignment: CDR1 SGHAT and CDR2 FQNNGV. This chain's CDR3 is CASSLVGDRGVGEQYF. The CDR3 DNA is TGTGCCAGCAGCTTAGTCGGGGACAGGGGAGTTGGGGAGCAGTACTTC. Using reference TRBV11-2 and TRBJ2-7 for the parts outside the CDR3, the full variable domain is EAGVAQSPRYKIIEKRQSVAFWCNPISGHATLYWYQQILGQGPKLLIQFQNNGVVDDSQLPKDRFSAERLKGVDSTLKIQPAKLEDSAVYLCASSLVGDRGVGEQYFGPGTRLTVT.

V gene TRBV18 combines with J gene TRBJ2-1; TRBD2 matches at 7 bases. The CDR3 consists of 14 residues. Germline-derived CDR1 and CDR2 are KGHSH and LQKENI. After removal of 6 bases from V and 6 bases from J, the junction contained 8 bases not matched to a gene. This CDR3 is CASSGREGFNEQFF. The CDR3, as DNA: TGTGCCAGCTCGGGCAGGGAGGGATTCAATGAGCAGTTCTTC.

J is TRBJ1-5 and V is TRBV10-3; TRBD1 aligns across 7 bases. Germline trimming cut 10 bases from V and 4 bases from J; bases unmatched to any gene: 7. The CDR3 sequence is 13 residues long. CDR1 is ENHRY and CDR2 is SYGVKD in the germline V gene. CDR3 nucleotide sequence: TGTGCCACCCAAAGCAGGGGGAATCAGCCCCAGCATTTT. As protein: CATQSRGNQPQHF.